Reported below is one T cell receptor (beta chain). The data were obtained in a study of blood T cells in healthy people across ages. Background on the study: Roughly one uniquely barcoded beta molecule per two T cells was captured.

About 9.9 milliliters of peripheral blood were drawn from each donor. Every sample gave at least 6 micrograms of total RNA when it was extracted. V gave up 6 bases and J gave up 2 bases, with 13 bases separating them. The CDR3 spans 14 residues. Germline CDR1 DFQATT, CDR2 SNEGSKA (reference sequence). A second about 7 to 12 cycle PCR used barcoded and J-beta primers. TCRdb processed the 5' RACE reads anew with MiXCR; each CDR3 protein has one entry. Of about 1.6 million distinct CDR3 sequences detected, 30% to 35% appear once; the ten largest clones hold approximately 10%. The V call is TRBV20-1, the J call TRBJ1-4; D gene ambiguous. Sequencing was performed on blood. This sequence originates from a woman aged 30 to 39 in good health. The CDR3 DNA reads as TGCAGTGCGAGGAGGGAGTACACTAATGAAAAACTGTTTTTT. This sequence encodes CSARREYTNEKLFF.